Detailed here is one T cell receptor beta chain. This sample stems from a study of blood T cell repertoires in COVID-19. Seattle cases were enrolled at active infection and followed longitudinally. The germline CDR1 and CDR2 sequences are SGHRS and YFSETQ. This CDR3 region has 13 residues. V lost 2 bases and J lost 7, with 12 bases in between. Original processing notes: It was from reference gene primer amplification that nucleated cell counts were estimated. Here immunoSEQ multiplex PCR was the method, and the copy in TCRdb shows in-frame clones only, minus some. V and J calls plus clone size are reproduced from that table; the DNA served to infer D and trimming. The table lists about 76,000 clones, approximately 84% of them singletons, with about 10% in the top ten.

The chain links TRBV5-1 to TRBJ1-2; a possible D gene is TRBD1 (5 bases). The sequencing input was peripheral blood. This TCR was sampled from a man in his sixties with COVID-19, enrolled during active disease. The CDR3 region has the DNA TGCGCCAGCAGCTTCATGGGGGGTGGTGGCTACACCTTC. This sequence encodes CASSFMGGGGYTF.